Each of the 24 T cell receptor beta chains below was sequenced from the same sample in a study of memory CD4+ T cells and cytomegalovirus serostatus. Single viable CD3+CD4+CD8-CD45RO+ cells were sorted as the memory CD4+ T cells. The protocol was immunoSEQ multiplex PCR, while the TCRdb copy is restricted to in-frame clones and leaves out a portion. The sample holds tens of thousands of clones; around 76% are singletons and the top ten take around 1.5%. The sample taken for sequencing was memory CD4+ T cells from blood. The receptor source for this set is an adult in good health and CMV-seronegative.

The V and J genes are TRBV30 and TRBJ2-5, with D maybe TRBD1 (6 bases). The DNA end lines up better with TRBJ2-7; the J call may be wrong. This CDR3 contains 14 residues. Germline CDR1 and CDR2: GTSNPN and SVGIG (reference sequence). DNA for the CDR3: TGTGCCTGGAGTGTCAGGGACATGACTTACGAGCAGTACTTC. It specifies CAWSVRDMTYEQYF.

The CDR3 protein is CASTARVRLGQGAGNTEAFF. The DNA of the CDR3 is TGTGCCAGCACCGCCCGAGTCCGGCTGGGACAGGGGGCGGGGAACACTGAAGCTTTCTTT. The rearrangement uses TRBV2 and TRBJ1-1; 12 bases line up with TRBD1. CDR1 is SNHLY, CDR2 FYNNEI, per germline. V was pared by 7 bases and J by 1 base, with 19 bases of the junction left unmatched. The CDR3 is 20 residues long.

The rearrangement joins TRBV6-1 to TRBJ2-3, with D tentatively TRBD1 (5 bases). Germline V gives CDR1 MNHNS, CDR2 SASEGT. This CDR3 comprises 13 residues. Trimming shortened V by 1 base and J by 7 bases, and 9 bases separated the two germline ends. The CDR3 sequence is CASSEDRPNTQYF. For the CDR3, the DNA is TGTGCCAGCAGTGAAGACAGGCCAAATACGCAGTATTTT.

V gene TRBV7-6 combines with J gene TRBJ1-1, with a possible D match to TRBD1 (5 bases). Between the trimmed V and J ends, which lost 2 bases and 1 base, there was a span of 11 bases. The CDR3 is 15 amino acids. Germline-derived CDR1 and CDR2 are SGHVS and FNYEAQ. The CDR3 DNA reads TGTGCCAGCAGCTTAAGACGGACAACGAACACTGAAGCTTTCTTT. Translation: CASSLRRTTNTEAFF.

The chain employs TRBV28 and TRBJ1-1, with TRBD1 as a possible D gene (5 bases). The germline V gene has CDR1 MDHEN and CDR2 SYDVKM. The CDR3 runs 12 residues. V gave up 11 bases and J gave up 11 bases, with 21 bases separating them. The CDR3 DNA reads as TGTGCCGTACTTAGTGCCGACAGCAGGGCTTTCTTT. Translating it yields CAVLSADSRAFF.

CDR3 region: CAISESRDSNYGYTF. The CDR3 DNA reads as TGTGCCATCAGTGAGTCGCGGGACTCTAACTATGGCTACACCTTC. The chain uses TRBV10-3 and TRBJ1-2; maybe TRBD1 (5 bases). This CDR3 has 15 residues. CDR1 and CDR2 (germline): ENHRY, SYGVKD. V was trimmed by 0 bases and J by 0 bases, leaving 8 bases between them.

The chain recombines TRBV2 with TRBJ1-3; D possibly corresponds to TRBD1 (6 bases). This CDR3 spans 15 amino acids. CDR1 and CDR2 (germline): SNHLY, FYNNEI. The germline V and J ends were trimmed by 5 bases and 1 base, with 12 bases remaining between them. In DNA form, the CDR3 reads TGTGCCAGCAGTCCAAACAGGGTATCTGGAAACACCATATATTTT. It specifies CASSPNRVSGNTIYF.

This clone was seen repeatedly, ten times or more. J is TRBJ2-7 and V is TRBV29-1, with D maybe TRBD2 (6 bases). Germline loops: CDR1 SQVTM, CDR2 ANQGSEA. The CDR3 has 11 residues. V was cut by 8 bases and J by 6 bases, with 14 bases left in between. The DNA for the CDR3 is TGCAGCCTCGGGGGTTATTTCGAGCAGTACTTC. Its protein is CSLGGYFEQYF.

The chain has TRBV29-1 and TRBJ1-1; tentative D call: TRBD1 (5 bases). Germline lookup yields CDR1 SQVTM and CDR2 ANQGSEA. Trimming took 5 bases from V and 4 from J, leaving 14 bases between them. The CDR3 runs 13 residues. CDR3 bases: TGCAGCGTTTTGACTGGGGCGGGCACTGAAGCTTTCTTT. Encoded protein: CSVLTGAGTEAFF. Full variable domain (rest looked up from reference TRBV29-1 and TRBJ1-1): SAVISQKPSRDICQRGTSLTIQCQVDSQVTMMFWYRQQPGQSLTLIATANQGSEATYESGFVIDKFPISRPNLTFSTLTVSNMSPEDSSIYLCSVLTGAGTEAFFGQGTRLTVV.

The chain couples TRBV9 to TRBJ2-3; the D gene could be TRBD1 or TRBD2 (5 bases each). The ends were cut back, 3 bases at V and 0 bases at J, with 14 bases in the middle. Germline V gene lookup returns CDR1 SGDLS and CDR2 YYNGEE. This CDR3 comprises 16 residues. CDR3 region: CASSETGTTSTDTQYF. Written as DNA, the CDR3 is TGTGCCAGCAGCGAGACCGGGACCACTAGCACAGATACGCAGTATTTT.

This chain joins TRBV5-1 and TRBJ2-3, with D perhaps TRBD1 or TRBD2 (5 bases each). The CDR3 is 16 amino acids. Per the germline V gene, CDR1 is SGHRS and CDR2 is YFSETQ. V lost 4 bases to trimming and J lost 0 bases, with 15 bases between them. CDR3 DNA sequence: TGCGCCAGCAGCCCGGGACCGCTGGGGAGCACAGATACGCAGTATTTT. Protein product: CASSPGPLGSTDTQYF.

V usage is TRBV28 and J usage is TRBJ2-7, with D uncertain. The V and J ends lost 6 bases and 2 bases respectively, with 14 bases between them. Germline CDR1 and CDR2: MDHEN and SYDVKM. This CDR3 contains 14 residues. In nucleotides, the CDR3 is TGTGCCAGCAGCTCCCCGACTGAGACCTACGAGCAGTACTTC. Translating it yields CASSSPTETYEQYF.

The chain employs TRBV10-1 and TRBJ2-3, with D possibly matching TRBD2 (6 bases). The CDR3 has 15 amino acids. With 0 bases removed from V and 3 bases from J, the gap between germline ends came to 10 bases. Germline CDR1 is WNHNN and CDR2 is SYGVQD (reference sequence). The CDR3 region has the DNA TGCGCCAGCAGTGAGTCGGGCGGGGTAACAGATACGCAGTATTTT. Amino acid sequence: CASSESGGVTDTQYF.

This rearrangement joins TRBV6-1 to TRBJ1-3; the D is unclear. Trimming stripped 3 bases from V and 0 bases from J, with 15 bases between. Germline-derived CDR1 and CDR2 are MNHNS and SASEGT. This CDR3 comprises 17 residues. The CDR3 sequence: CASSDQRRGYSGNTIYF. In DNA form, the CDR3 reads TGTGCCAGCAGTGACCAAAGACGGGGATACTCTGGAAACACCATATATTTT.

In its sample, this clone was seen once. The J gene is TRBJ2-7, the V gene TRBV27, with a weak D call TRBD1 (8 bases). With 5 bases removed from V and 7 bases from J, the gap between germline ends came to 21 bases. Germline values: CDR1 MNHEY, CDR2 SMNVEV (reference sequence). The CDR3 has 15 amino acids. CDR3 DNA: TGTGCCAGCAGTGGCTGGGGCAGGGGGCGGGGGGAGCAGTACTTC. It codes for CASSGWGRGRGEQYF.

This clone was recorded once. The chain couples TRBV2 to TRBJ2-2; 7 bases are a match to TRBD1. J lost 6 bases, V lost 4 bases, and 8 bases had no gene match. Germline loops: CDR1 SNHLY, CDR2 FYNNEI. There are 15 residues in the CDR3. In DNA, the CDR3 is TGTGCCAGCAGTGCGGTCAGACAGGGCTCCGGGGAGCTGTTTTTT. This translates into CASSAVRQGSGELFF.

CDR3 amino acids: CASSPGQGWTEAFF. In nucleotides, the CDR3 is TGTGCCAGCAGTCCCGGACAGGGGTGGACTGAAGCTTTCTTT. This rearrangement joins TRBV6-6 to TRBJ1-1; the match to TRBD1 covers 9 bases. The CDR3 runs 14 residues. CDR1 and CDR2 from the germline V gene are MNHNY and SVGAGI (reference sequence). Trimming cost V 5 bases and J 5 bases; bases outside gene matches: 6.

This chain joins TRBV28 and TRBJ1-6; the D gene is possibly TRBD1 (6 bases). Germline loops: CDR1 MDHEN, CDR2 SYDVKM. The CDR3 runs 14 residues. The V gene lost 7 bases and the J gene lost 8 bases, with 15 bases spanning the gap. This CDR3 reads CASIRGGSYSPLHF. CDR3 in DNA: TGTGCCAGCATTAGGGGGGGTTCGTATTCACCCCTCCACTTT.

The chain has TRBV7-8 and TRBJ1-6; 7 positions match TRBD1. The ends lost 3 bases at V and 9 bases at J; junction bases unmatched: 2. Germline V lookup: CDR1 SGHVS, CDR2 FQNEAQ. The CDR3 extends over 13 amino acids. CDR3 sequence reads: CASSFTGASPLHF. In DNA form, the CDR3 reads TGTGCCAGCAGCTTTACAGGGGCTTCACCCCTCCACTTT.

This chain links TRBV7-3 with TRBJ2-2; D is unclear. Germline V gene sequence: CDR1 SGHTA, CDR2 FQGTGA. The CDR3 sequence is 14 residues long. The V end was cut by 1 base, the J end by 3 bases, with 6 bases between. The DNA of the CDR3 is TGTGCCAGCAGCTTAAGGCGGCACACCGGGGAGCTGTTTTTT. This codes for CASSLRRHTGELFF.

The chain recombines TRBV28 with TRBJ2-7, with no clear D. V gave up 6 bases and J gave up 3 bases, with 6 bases separating them. The CDR3 has 11 amino acids. Looked up from germline, CDR1 is MDHEN and CDR2 is SYDVKM. CDR3 sequence: CASRKGYEQYF. DNA for the CDR3: TGTGCCAGCAGGAAGGGCTACGAGCAGTACTTC.

The chain is built from TRBV5-6 and TRBJ2-5, with D perhaps matching TRBD1 (5 bases). Deletions cut 1 base from V and 1 base from J, with 8 bases between. The CDR3 covers 14 residues. Germline V gene data show CDR1 as SGHDT and CDR2 as YYEEEE. CDR3 sequence (DNA): TGTGCCAGCAGCTTGAGACAGTTCCAAGAGACCCAGTACTTC. Translating gives CASSLRQFQETQYF. The variable domain in full, completed from reference TRBV5-6 and TRBJ2-5, reads DAGVTQSPTHLIKTRGQQVTLRCSPKSGHDTVSWYQQALGQGPQFIFQYYEEEERQRGNFPDRFSGHQFPNYSSELNVNALLLGDSALYLCASSLRQFQETQYFGPGTRLLVL.

V gene TRBV2 combines with J gene TRBJ2-5; D is ambiguous. Trimming took off 3 bases at V and 2 bases at J, with 7 bases between the two ends. The CDR3 contains 13 residues. The germline V gene has CDR1 SNHLY and CDR2 FYNNEI. This CDR3 is CASSDVGQETQYF. The CDR3 nucleotides read TGTGCCAGCAGTGATGTGGGGCAAGAGACCCAGTACTTC. The entire variable domain, with the rest obtained from reference TRBV2 and TRBJ2-5, is as follows: EPEVTQTPSHQVTQMGQEVILRCVPISNHLYFYWYRQILGQKVEFLVSFYNNEISEKSEIFDDQFSVERPDGSNFTLKIRSTKLEDSAMYFCASSDVGQETQYFGPGTRLLVL.

The DNA for the CDR3 is TGTGCCAGCAGGGGACAGACGAACACTGAAGCTTTCTTT. This gives the protein CASRGQTNTEAFF. The chain combines TRBV2 with TRBJ1-1; 7 bases match TRBD1. Germline V lookup: CDR1 SNHLY, CDR2 FYNNEI. Germline trimming cut 6 bases from V and 1 base from J; bases unmatched to any gene: 2. The CDR3 consists of 13 residues.